Included here is one T cell receptor beta chain sequence, with context. Its antigen is undetermined. The authors drew around 11 milliliters of peripheral blood from each donor. From germline, CDR1 is DFQATT and CDR2 SNEGSKA (reference sequence). The CDR3 extends over 13 amino acids. V lost 3 bases to trimming and J lost 4 bases, with 9 bases between them. These data are taken from a study of blood T cells in healthy people across ages. Study-level background: Template-switching capture recovered about one barcoded beta molecule per two T cells.

Then a second PCR, running about 7 to 11 cycles, was carried out with a sample-barcoded 5' primer and a J-beta primer mix. TCRdb processed the 5' RACE reads anew with MiXCR; each CDR3 protein has one entry. The sample includes roughly 1.4 million distinct CDR3 sequences, approximately 63% seen only once; the top ten take 5% to 7%. Broader study findings: Estimates drawn from one million T cells were deemed to understate diversity. As age increased, TCR beta diversity per million T cells fell in a roughly linear fashion.

The V gene is TRBV20-1, the J gene TRBJ2-2; a weak D match, TRBD2 (5 bases). What was sequenced was blood. The TCR comes from a man between 18 and 29 years old in good health. CDR3 nucleotide sequence: TGCAGTGCTAGTCTTCGGGGCACCGGGGAGCTGTTTTTT. Translating it yields CSASLRGTGELFF.